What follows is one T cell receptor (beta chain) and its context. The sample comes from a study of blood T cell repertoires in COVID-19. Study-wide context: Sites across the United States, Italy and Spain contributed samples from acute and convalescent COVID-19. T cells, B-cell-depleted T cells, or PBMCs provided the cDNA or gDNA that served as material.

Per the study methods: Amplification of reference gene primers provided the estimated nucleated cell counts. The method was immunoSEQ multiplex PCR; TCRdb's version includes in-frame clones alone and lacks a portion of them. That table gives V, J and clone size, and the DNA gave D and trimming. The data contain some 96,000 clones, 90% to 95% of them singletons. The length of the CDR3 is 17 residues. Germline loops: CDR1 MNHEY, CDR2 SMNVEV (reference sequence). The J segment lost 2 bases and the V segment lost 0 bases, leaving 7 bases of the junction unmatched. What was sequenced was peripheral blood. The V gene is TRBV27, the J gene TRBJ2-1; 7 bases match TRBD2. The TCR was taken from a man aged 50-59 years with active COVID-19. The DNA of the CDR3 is TGTGCCAGCAGTTTATCGGGGAGCGGGATAACCTACAATGAGCAGTTCTTC. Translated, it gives CASSLSGSGITYNEQFF.